One sample yielded the 11 T cell receptor beta chains listed below, sequenced in a study of T cell responses to AZD1222 COVID-19 vaccine. Repertoires were generated with immunoSEQ multiplex PCR, while TCRdb's copy carries only in-frame clones and drops some. Found here are 130,000 to 150,000 clones, about 91% of them singletons; the top ten hold around 16%. The sample consisted of peripheral blood, taken on day 0 of AZD1222 vaccination. The receptors come from an adult in good health.

This clone was counted once. The CDR3 sequence: CASSQQTDHYGYTF. The CDR3 bases are TGTGCCAGCAGCCAACAGACGGATCACTATGGCTACACCTTC. The chain joins TRBV14 to TRBJ1-2; D gene unclear. The germline gives CDR1 SGHDN, CDR2 FVKESK. The CDR3 has 14 residues. Trimming left V 2 bases short and J 3 bases short, with 10 bases between.

This chain links TRBV5-1 with TRBJ1-3; D gene uncertain. Trimming took off 0 bases at V and 0 bases at J, with 10 bases between the two ends. The germline V gene encodes CDR1 SGHRS and CDR2 YFSETQ. The length of the CDR3 is 16 residues. CDR3 sequence: CASSLEVLPSGNTIYF. Here the CDR3 DNA reads TGCGCCAGCAGCTTGGAGGTGCTTCCCTCTGGAAACACCATATATTTT.

The J gene is TRBJ1-1, the V gene TRBV11-3; D unclear. V lost 3 bases, J lost 4 bases, and 9 bases lay in between. Germline lookup yields CDR1 SGHNT and CDR2 YENEEA. The CDR3 length is 13 residues. CDR3 residues: CASSLSTVTEAFF. CDR3 coding DNA: TGTGCCAGCAGCTTGTCGACGGTCACTGAAGCTTTCTTT.

V and J are TRBV11-2 and TRBJ1-2; D is possibly TRBD1 (6 bases). Trimming removed 1 base from V and 3 bases from J, with 12 bases in between. Germline values: CDR1 SGHAT, CDR2 FQNNGV. CDR3 length equals 15 residues. CDR3 in DNA: TGTGCCAGCAGCTTAGTCATTTCAGGGGACTATGGCTACACCTTC. This codes for CASSLVISGDYGYTF.

The V call is TRBV28, the J call TRBJ1-2; TRBD1 aligns across 9 bases. The V segment lost 10 bases and the J segment 5 bases; nucleotides outside the gene matches: 8. The germline V gene encodes CDR1 MDHEN and CDR2 SYDVKM. The CDR3 consists of 13 residues. The CDR3 bases are TGTGCCACCGACGCGACAGGGGGGTATGGCTACACCTTC. Translation gives CATDATGGYGYTF.

This clone was picked up one time. CDR3 in DNA: TGTGCCAGCAGCCCCAACAGGGACAGGCTTTACAATCAGCCCCAGCATTTT. It is translated as CASSPNRDRLYNQPQHF. The V call is TRBV7-2, the J call TRBJ1-5, with TRBD1 matching 8 bases. J lost 3 bases, V lost 5 bases, and 12 bases had no gene match. Germline loops: CDR1 SGHTA, CDR2 FQGNSA. The CDR3 sequence is 17 residues long.

In nucleotides, the CDR3 is TGTGCCAGCAAGGGGCAAGAGACCCAGTACTTC. Amino acid sequence: CASKGQETQYF. The gene calls are TRBV2 and TRBJ2-5; D is possibly TRBD1 (5 bases). The germline gives CDR1 SNHLY, CDR2 FYNNEI. Trimming took off 7 bases at V and 2 bases at J, with 5 bases between the two ends. The CDR3 totals 11 residues. The full variable domain, with the rest looked up from reference TRBV2 and TRBJ2-5, is EPEVTQTPSHQVTQMGQEVILRCVPISNHLYFYWYRQILGQKVEFLVSFYNNEISEKSEIFDDQFSVERPDGSNFTLKIRSTKLEDSAMYFCASKGQETQYFGPGTRLLVL.

CDR3 region: CASSIDRRNTEAFF. The DNA for the CDR3 is TGTGCCAGTAGTATAGATCGGAGGAACACTGAAGCTTTCTTT. V and J are TRBV19 and TRBJ1-1; D not certain. Germline V lookup: CDR1 LNHDA, CDR2 SQIVND (reference sequence). This CDR3 comprises 14 residues. V gave up 0 bases and J gave up 1 base, with 6 bases separating them. Variable domain in full (rest from reference TRBV19 and TRBJ1-1): DGGITQSPKYLFRKEGQNVTLSCEQNLNHDAMYWYRQDPGQGLRLIYYSQIVNDFQKGDIAEGYSVSREKKESFPLTVTSAQKNPTAFYLCASSIDRRNTEAFFGQGTRLTVV.

The J gene is TRBJ1-5, the V gene TRBV7-8, with 7 bases aligning to TRBD1. CDR3 length: 13 residues. Germline CDR1 SGHVS, CDR2 FQNEAQ. The V segment lost 1 base and the J segment 8 bases; nucleotides outside the gene matches: 2. The CDR3 loop reads CASSLVTGEPQHF. In DNA, the CDR3 is TGTGCCAGCAGCTTAGTTACAGGGGAGCCCCAGCATTTT. The whole variable domain, remainder taken from reference TRBV7-8 and TRBJ1-5, is GAGVSQSPRYKVAKRGQDVALRCDPISGHVSLFWYQQALGQGPEFLTYFQNEAQLDKSGLPSDRFFAERPEGSVSTLKIQRTQQEDSAVYLCASSLVTGEPQHFGDGTRLSIL.

The rearrangement uses TRBV19 and TRBJ2-1; 7 nucleotides match TRBD1. Germline V gene sequence: CDR1 LNHDA, CDR2 SQIVND (reference sequence). The CDR3 length is 14 residues. V trimming: 7 bases; J trimming: 6 bases; junction bases outside the gene matches: 9. Here the CDR3 DNA reads TGTGCCAGTACCCCGACAGGGACCATCAATGAGCAGTTCTTC. This codes for CASTPTGTINEQFF.

The CDR3 reads CASSLGHDISGSEQYF. CDR3 nucleotides: TGTGCCAGCAGCTTAGGTCACGATATTTCAGGGTCCGAGCAGTACTTC. The chain links TRBV7-9 to TRBJ2-7, with TRBD1 as a possible D gene (5 bases). This CDR3 is built from 16 residues. Germline values: CDR1 SEHNR, CDR2 FQNEAQ (reference sequence). The ends were cut back, 1 base at V and 6 bases at J, with 19 bases in the middle.